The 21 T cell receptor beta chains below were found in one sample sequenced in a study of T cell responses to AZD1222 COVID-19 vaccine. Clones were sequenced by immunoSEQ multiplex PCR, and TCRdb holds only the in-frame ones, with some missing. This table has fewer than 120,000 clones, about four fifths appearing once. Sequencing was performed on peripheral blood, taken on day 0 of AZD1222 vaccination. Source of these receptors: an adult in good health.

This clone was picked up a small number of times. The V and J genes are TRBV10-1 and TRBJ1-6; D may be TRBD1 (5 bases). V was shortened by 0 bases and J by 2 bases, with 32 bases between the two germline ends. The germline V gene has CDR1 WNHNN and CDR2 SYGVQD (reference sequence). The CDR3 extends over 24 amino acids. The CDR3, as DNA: TGCGCCAGCAGTGAGTCTTTTGCCGGTGGAGGCAGGTTCAACGGCAGGGCCTATAATTCACCCCTCCACTTT. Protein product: CASSESFAGGGRFNGRAYNSPLHF.

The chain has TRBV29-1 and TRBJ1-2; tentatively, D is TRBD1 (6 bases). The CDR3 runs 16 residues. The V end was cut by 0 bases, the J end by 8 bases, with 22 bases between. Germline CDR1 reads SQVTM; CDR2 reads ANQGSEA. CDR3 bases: TGCAGCGTTGAAGAGGGACAACAAAGCAAGCCTGTCGGCTACACCTTC. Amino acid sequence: CSVEEGQQSKPVGYTF.

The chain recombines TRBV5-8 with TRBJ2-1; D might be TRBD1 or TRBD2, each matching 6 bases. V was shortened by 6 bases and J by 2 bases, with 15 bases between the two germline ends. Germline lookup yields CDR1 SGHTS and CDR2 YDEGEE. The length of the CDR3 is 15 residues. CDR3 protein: CASKPRGRPYNEQFF. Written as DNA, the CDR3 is TGTGCCAGCAAGCCCCGGGGGCGACCCTACAATGAGCAGTTCTTC. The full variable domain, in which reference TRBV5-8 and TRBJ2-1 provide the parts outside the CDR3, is EAGVTQSPTHLIKTRGQQATLRCSPISGHTSVYWYQQALGLGLQFLLWYDEGEERNRGNFPPRFSGRQFPNYSSELNVNALELEDSALYLCASKPRGRPYNEQFFGPGTRLTVL.

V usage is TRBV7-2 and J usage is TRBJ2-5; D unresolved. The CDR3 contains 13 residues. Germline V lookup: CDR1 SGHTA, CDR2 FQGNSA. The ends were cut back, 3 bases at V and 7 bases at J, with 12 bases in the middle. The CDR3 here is CASSFGSDGTQYF. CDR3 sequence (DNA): TGTGCCAGCAGCTTCGGGTCGGATGGGACCCAGTACTTC.

The CDR3 loop reads CASSQDELGGKGGYTF. DNA for the CDR3: TGTGCCAGCAGCCAAGATGAATTAGGGGGTAAGGGTGGCTACACCTTC. The chain joins TRBV3-1 (or the pseudogene TRBV3-2) to TRBJ1-2; D is perhaps TRBD1 (6 bases). V lost 0 bases and J 7 bases, leaving 18 bases between the germline ends. Germline lookup yields CDR1 LGHDT and CDR2 YNNKEL (reference sequence). The length of the CDR3 is 16 residues.

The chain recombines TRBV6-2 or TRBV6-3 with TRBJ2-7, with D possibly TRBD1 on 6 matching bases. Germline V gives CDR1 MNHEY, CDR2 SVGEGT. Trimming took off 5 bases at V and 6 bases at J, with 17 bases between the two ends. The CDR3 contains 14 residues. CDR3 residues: CASSRDTAGGEQYF. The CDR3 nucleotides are TGTGCCAGCAGTAGGGACACGGCTGGCGGCGAGCAGTACTTC.

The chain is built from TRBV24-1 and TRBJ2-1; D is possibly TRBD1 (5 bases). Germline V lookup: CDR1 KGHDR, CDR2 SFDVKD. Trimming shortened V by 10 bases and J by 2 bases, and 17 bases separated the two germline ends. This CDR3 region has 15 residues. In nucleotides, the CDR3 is TGTGCCACTCAAGAAGGGGCCGGAACCTACAATGAGCAGTTCTTC. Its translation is CATQEGAGTYNEQFF.

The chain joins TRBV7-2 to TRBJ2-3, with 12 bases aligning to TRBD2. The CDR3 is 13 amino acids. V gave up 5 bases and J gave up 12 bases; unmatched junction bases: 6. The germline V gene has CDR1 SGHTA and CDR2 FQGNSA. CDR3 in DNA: TGTGCCAGCAGCCTGCCGACTAGCGGGAGCCAGTATTTT. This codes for CASSLPTSGSQYF.

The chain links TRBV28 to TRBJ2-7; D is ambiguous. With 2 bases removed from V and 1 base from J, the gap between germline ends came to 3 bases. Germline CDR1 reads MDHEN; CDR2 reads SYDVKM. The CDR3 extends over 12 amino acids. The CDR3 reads CASSLSSYEQYF. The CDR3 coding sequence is TGTGCCAGCAGTTTAAGTTCCTACGAGCAGTACTTC.

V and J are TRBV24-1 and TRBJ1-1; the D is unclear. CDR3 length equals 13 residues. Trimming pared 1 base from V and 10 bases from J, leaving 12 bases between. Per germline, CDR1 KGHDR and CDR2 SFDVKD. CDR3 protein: CATSDFPGPPAFF. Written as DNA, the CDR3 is TGTGCCACCAGTGATTTCCCGGGTCCCCCAGCTTTCTTT.

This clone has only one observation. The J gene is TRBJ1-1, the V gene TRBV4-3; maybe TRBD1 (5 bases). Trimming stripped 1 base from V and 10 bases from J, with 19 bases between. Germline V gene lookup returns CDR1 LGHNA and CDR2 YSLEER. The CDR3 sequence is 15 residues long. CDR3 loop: CASSQGSQGTSRAFF. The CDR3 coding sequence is TGCGCCAGCAGCCAAGGTAGTCAAGGGACCTCAAGAGCTTTCTTT.

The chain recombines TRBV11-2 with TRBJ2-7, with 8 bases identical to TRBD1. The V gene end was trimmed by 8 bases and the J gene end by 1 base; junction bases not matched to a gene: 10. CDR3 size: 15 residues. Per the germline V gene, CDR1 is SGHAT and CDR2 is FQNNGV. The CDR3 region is CASQTGQGPSYEQYF. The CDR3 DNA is TGTGCCAGCCAGACAGGACAGGGTCCGTCCTACGAGCAGTACTTC.

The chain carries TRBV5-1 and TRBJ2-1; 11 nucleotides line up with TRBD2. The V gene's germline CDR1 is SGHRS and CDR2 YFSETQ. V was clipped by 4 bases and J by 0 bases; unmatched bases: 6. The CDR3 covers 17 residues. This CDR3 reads CASSGGTSGFSYNEQFF. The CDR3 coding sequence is TGCGCCAGCAGCGGAGGGACTAGCGGTTTCTCCTACAATGAGCAGTTCTTC.

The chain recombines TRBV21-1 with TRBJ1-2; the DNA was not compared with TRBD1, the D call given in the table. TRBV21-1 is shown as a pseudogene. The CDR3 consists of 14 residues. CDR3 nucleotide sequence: TGTGCCAGCAGCAAAGGGTGGGCAGGGGGCGGCTACACCTTC. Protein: CASSKGWAGGGYTF.

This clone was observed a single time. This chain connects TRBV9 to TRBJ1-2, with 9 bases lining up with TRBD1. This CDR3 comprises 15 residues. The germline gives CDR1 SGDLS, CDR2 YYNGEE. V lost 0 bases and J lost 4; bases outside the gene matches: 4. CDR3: CASSVEGDRAYGYTF. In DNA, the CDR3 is TGTGCCAGCAGCGTAGAGGGGGACAGGGCCTATGGCTACACCTTC.

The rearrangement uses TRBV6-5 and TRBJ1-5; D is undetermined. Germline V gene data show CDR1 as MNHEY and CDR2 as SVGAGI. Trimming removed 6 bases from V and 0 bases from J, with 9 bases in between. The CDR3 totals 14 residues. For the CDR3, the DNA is TGTGCCAGCAGGCTGGACCTTAGCAATCAGCCCCAGCATTTT. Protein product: CASRLDLSNQPQHF.

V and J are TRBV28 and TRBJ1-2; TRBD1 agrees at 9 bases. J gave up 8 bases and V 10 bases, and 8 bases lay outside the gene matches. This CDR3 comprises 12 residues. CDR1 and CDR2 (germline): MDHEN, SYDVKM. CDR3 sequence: CATMTGGAGYTF. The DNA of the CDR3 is TGTGCCACCATGACAGGGGGGGCCGGCTACACCTTC.

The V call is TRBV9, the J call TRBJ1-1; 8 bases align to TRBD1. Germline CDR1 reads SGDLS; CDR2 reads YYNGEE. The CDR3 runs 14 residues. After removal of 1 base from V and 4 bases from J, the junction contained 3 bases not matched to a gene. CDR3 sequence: CASSVQGASTEAFF. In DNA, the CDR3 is TGTGCCAGCAGCGTACAGGGGGCGTCCACTGAAGCTTTCTTT.

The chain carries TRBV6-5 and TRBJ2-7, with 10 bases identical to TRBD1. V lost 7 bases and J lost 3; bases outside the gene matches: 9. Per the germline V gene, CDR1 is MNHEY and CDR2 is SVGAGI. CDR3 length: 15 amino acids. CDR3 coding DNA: TGTGCCAGCACCAATACCAGGACAGGGGGCTACGAGCAGTACTTC. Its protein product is CASTNTRTGGYEQYF.

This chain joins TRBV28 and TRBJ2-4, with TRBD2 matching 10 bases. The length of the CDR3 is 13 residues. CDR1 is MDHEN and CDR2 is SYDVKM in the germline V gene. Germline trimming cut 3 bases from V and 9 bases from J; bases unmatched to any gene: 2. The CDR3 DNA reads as TGTGCCAGCAGTTTTAGCGGGGGGACCATTCAGTACTTC. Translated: CASSFSGGTIQYF.

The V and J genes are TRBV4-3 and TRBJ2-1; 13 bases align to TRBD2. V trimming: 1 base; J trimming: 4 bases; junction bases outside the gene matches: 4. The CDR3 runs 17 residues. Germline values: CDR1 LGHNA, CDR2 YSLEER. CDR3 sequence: CASSQATSGGAYNEQFF. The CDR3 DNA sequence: TGCGCCAGCAGCCAAGCTACTAGCGGGGGGGCATACAATGAGCAGTTCTTC.